A selection of T cell receptor beta chains follows, all from one sample in a study of vaccination effects on CD4 cells after COVID-19. No antigen is known for these receptors. Assay: immunoSEQ multiplex PCR; the TCRdb copy retains only in-frame clones and omits some. This sample has roughly 53,000 clones, with about four fifths found just once. The specimen comprised CD4+ T cells from PBMCs cultured with HCoV-OC43 spike peptides, sampled before COVID-19 vaccination. These TCRs come from a human donor who received a COVID-19 vaccine. The CDR3 runs from the conserved cysteine through the conserved F or W. A D gene is named only where the DNA matches it firmly. A row's size may be missing; if present it is once, few, many or a size class.

CDR3nt: TGTGCCAGCAGTTTTACGGGTATCGAGACCCAGTACTTC
CDR3aa: CASSFTGIETQYF
abundance: once
len: 13
v_gene: TRBV12-3/TRBV12-4
j_gene: TRBJ2-5
d_gene: .

CDR3nt: TGTGCCAGCAGCCAAGGGAATTTTGGAACTGAAGCTTTCTTT
CDR3aa: CASSQGNFGTEAFF
abundance: .
len: 14
v_gene: TRBV3-1/TRBV3-2
j_gene: TRBJ1-1
d_gene: .

CDR3nt: TGTGCCAGCAGCTTGTCGATAGCGGGGGGCTTTGGAGATACGCAGTATTTT
CDR3aa: CASSLSIAGGFGDTQYF
abundance: .
len: 17
v_gene: TRBV5-6
j_gene: TRBJ2-3
d_gene: TRBD2

CDR3nt: TGTGCCAGCAGTGATCAGTTAAACACTGAAGCTTTCTTT
CDR3aa: CASSDQLNTEAFF
abundance: .
len: 13
v_gene: TRBV6-4
j_gene: TRBJ1-1
d_gene: .

CDR3nt: TGTGCCAGCAGTGAAGCTCGGTCTTACAGGGAGGAGAATGAAAAACTGTTTTTT
CDR3aa: CASSEARSYREENEKLFF
abundance: .
len: 18
v_gene: TRBV6-1
j_gene: TRBJ1-4
d_gene: .

CDR3nt: TGTGCCAGTAGTATCGGGAGTGGGTCCGCGGAAGCCAAAAACATTCAGTACTTC
CDR3aa: CASSIGSGSAEAKNIQYF
abundance: .
len: 18
v_gene: TRBV19
j_gene: TRBJ2-4
d_gene: .

CDR3nt: TGTGCCAGCAGTTTAAGTATAGCGATCCTCGGGGACCAGTTCTTC
CDR3aa: CASSLSIAILGDQFF
abundance: .
len: 15
v_gene: TRBV28
j_gene: TRBJ2-1
d_gene: .

CDR3nt: TGTGCCAGCAGTGGCCGGGACAGGGCTCCGAACACCGGGGAGCTGTTTTTT
CDR3aa: CASSGRDRAPNTGELFF
abundance: .
len: 17
v_gene: TRBV6-1
j_gene: TRBJ2-2
d_gene: TRBD1

CDR3nt: TGTGCCACCCGCTTCTCCGGACAGGGGACATCACCCCTCCACTTT
CDR3aa: CATRFSGQGTSPLHF
abundance: .
len: 15
v_gene: TRBV19
j_gene: TRBJ1-6
d_gene: TRBD1

CDR3nt: TGTGCCAGCAGTTACAGGGACACCGGGGGCTACACCTTC
CDR3aa: CASSYRDTGGYTF
abundance: .
len: 13
v_gene: TRBV6-5
j_gene: TRBJ1-2
d_gene: .

CDR3nt: TGTGCCAGCATCAACCCCGGGACTTTTTGGTTCTTC
CDR3aa: CASINPGTFWFF
abundance: once
len: 12
v_gene: TRBV7-2
j_gene: TRBJ2-1
d_gene: .

CDR3nt: TGTGCCAGCAGCCAAGAACCAAGCGGGAGGGCGTACTTC
CDR3aa: CASSQEPSGRAYF
abundance: .
len: 13
v_gene: TRBV3-1/TRBV3-2
j_gene: TRBJ2-4
d_gene: TRBD2

CDR3nt: TGTGCCAGCAGCCCTTACGGGACAGGGGGTCGTTCACCCCTCCACTTT
CDR3aa: CASSPYGTGGRSPLHF
abundance: few
len: 16
v_gene: TRBV5-6
j_gene: TRBJ1-6
d_gene: TRBD1

CDR3nt: TGTGCCAGCAGTGATAGAACTAGCGGGGGGACCTACACAGATACGCAGTATTTT
CDR3aa: CASSDRTSGGTYTDTQYF
abundance: .
len: 18
v_gene: TRBV6-1
j_gene: TRBJ2-3
d_gene: TRBD2

CDR3nt: TGTGCCAGCTCACGTACAGTGGGACCCACGAACACTGAAGCTTTCTTT
CDR3aa: CASSRTVGPTNTEAFF
abundance: .
len: 16
v_gene: TRBV18
j_gene: TRBJ1-1
d_gene: .

CDR3nt: TGTGCCAGCAAAGCGTTAGCTAGCACAGATACGCAGTATTTT
CDR3aa: CASKALASTDTQYF
abundance: once
len: 14
v_gene: TRBV2
j_gene: TRBJ2-3
d_gene: .

CDR3nt: TGTGCCAGCAGAAGACTAGCGGGGGGAGATACGCAGTATTTT
CDR3aa: CASRRLAGGDTQYF
abundance: .
len: 14
v_gene: TRBV6-5
j_gene: TRBJ2-3
d_gene: TRBD2

CDR3nt: TGCGCCAGCAGCCCTCAAGGGACAGGGATGACTGAAGCTTTCTTT
CDR3aa: CASSPQGTGMTEAFF
abundance: .
len: 15
v_gene: TRBV5-1
j_gene: TRBJ1-1
d_gene: TRBD1

CDR3nt: TGTGCCAGCAGCCCGGACCATGAAGGACAAGGGGGCAGGAGGACTGAAGCTTTCTTT
CDR3aa: CASSPDHEGQGGRRTEAFF
abundance: .
len: 19
v_gene: TRBV9
j_gene: TRBJ1-1
d_gene: TRBD1

CDR3nt: TGTGCCAGTGGGCGTAGCGGGGGGCGGGATACGCAGTATTTT
CDR3aa: CASGRSGGRDTQYF
abundance: .
len: 14
v_gene: TRBV19
j_gene: TRBJ2-3
d_gene: TRBD2

CDR3nt: TGTGCCAGCCGGGACAGGAGATCCTACAATGAGCAGTTCTTC
CDR3aa: CASRDRRSYNEQFF
abundance: .
len: 14
v_gene: TRBV2
j_gene: TRBJ2-1
d_gene: TRBD1

CDR3nt: TGTGCCAGCAGTGAAGTTTCTAGCGGGGGACCATACAATGAGCAGTTCTTC
CDR3aa: CASSEVSSGGPYNEQFF
abundance: .
len: 17
v_gene: TRBV2
j_gene: TRBJ2-1
d_gene: TRBD2

CDR3nt: TGCGCCAGCAGCGGGGAGGGGAGGCTCATGAACACTGAAGCTTTCTTT
CDR3aa: CASSGEGRLMNTEAFF
abundance: .
len: 16
v_gene: TRBV5-1
j_gene: TRBJ1-1
d_gene: .

CDR3nt: TGTGCCATCAGTGAGTCTGGCGGCGCCTACAATGAGCAGTTCTTC
CDR3aa: CAISESGGAYNEQFF
abundance: once
len: 15
v_gene: TRBV10-3
j_gene: TRBJ2-1
d_gene: .

CDR3nt: TGTGCCAGCAGCTCTGACAGGTACAATCAGCCCCAGCATTTT
CDR3aa: CASSSDRYNQPQHF
abundance: .
len: 14
v_gene: TRBV7-9
j_gene: TRBJ1-5
d_gene: .